The entry below gives a single T cell receptor (beta chain) sequence along with its context. What antigen it recognizes has not been identified. No quality values exist for individual bases; no much larger clone is one base distant. This record belongs to a study of blood T cell repertoires in COVID-19 (dated by TCRdb to the early 2020s). Context from the whole study: Samples from collaborators originated in the United States, Italy and Spain and spanned both the acute and convalescent phases of COVID-19. The repertoires were released in a freely available public database meant as a resource for research on the immune response to SARS-CoV-2. Samples were obtained from the ongoing ImmuneRACE study (first 160 participants) and from 1,254 subjects provided by 6 global collaborators. The prospective study material was composed of cDNA or gDNA derived from T cells, B-cell-depleted T cells, or PBMCs. Where HLA class I and class II types were available, the types were taken from metadata supplied by the sample provider, not from assay-based typing. Deeply sampled blood TCRbeta repertoires from subjects exposed to, actively infected with, or recovered from COVID-19 were included in the dataset. Nearly every sample came with metadata listing a de-identified subject ID, COVID-19 status, age in years and sex. The research as a whole found: Clinical and demographic metadata were provided uncurated, with the amount varying by source and participant.

The CDR3 has 15 amino acids, counting the end cysteine and phenylalanine. Of the read, only the CDR3 DNA is kept; its 45 bases are in frame from base 1. V is reduced by 7 bases and J by 4 bases, leaving a spacing of 16 bases between them. Reading the germline V gene (reference sequence) gives CDR1 MNHNY and CDR2 SVGAGI. TCRbeta CDR3 regions were amplified from genomic DNA using the immunoSEQ Assay, a bias-controlled multiplex PCR. As for the original processing: The number of nucleated cells in each sample was estimated from the amplification of reference gene primers within the assay. To quantify the absolute abundance of each unique TCRbeta CDR3 rearrangement, sequence reads were collapsed and filtered. For each sample, productive Simpson clonality was calculated as the square root of Simpson's diversity index across productive rearrangements. This immuneACCESS table, as held by TCRdb, lists in-frame sequences with V and J called but not all clones. Of the missing ones, under half trace to an unresolved V gene in checked studies; the others have no known cause. V and J calls plus clone size are reproduced from that table; the DNA served to infer D and trimming. Counted in this sample were some 22,000 clones; about nine tenths of them appeared once. 18% of the sample comes from the top ten.

The collaborating institutions used their own protocols to collect whole blood in K2EDTA tubes. For TCRbeta analysis, collaborator samples were shipped as frozen whole blood, as isolated PBMCs, or as DNA extracted from either sample type. Sequenced: peripheral blood. This receptor was identified in a woman older than 75 with acute or convalescent COVID-19. The rearranged segments are TRBV6-6 and TRBJ2-2; the best D guess is TRBD1, with 5 bases matching. The DNA reads TGTGCCAGCAAAGGAAGGGGTTCAGTCACCGGGGAGCTGTTTTTT. Its translation is CASKGRGSVTGELFF.